The text below deals with one TCR beta chain. The data stem from a study of T cells in Graves' hyperthyroidism and ophthalmopathy. V lost 0 bases to trimming and J lost 0 bases, with 8 bases between them. Germline CDR1 and CDR2: ENHRY and SYGVKD. The CDR3 is 16 residues long. It was RNA transcripts that yielded the amplified TCR beta CDR3 regions. With the HTBI primer set, the TCR CDR3 went through a first round of RT-PCR. TCRdb re-called the multiplex PCR reads through MiXCR, storing one row per CDR3 protein. The sample has roughly 380,000 distinct CDR3 sequences, about 14% seen once; the top ten hold 11%.

This clonotype was sampled from a woman between 55 and 75 years old with Graves' hyperthyroidism. The V and J genes are TRBV10-3 and TRBJ2-2; D ambiguous. The material sequenced was blood. The CDR3 region is CAISESPVPNTGELFF. The CDR3 bases are TGTGCCATCAGTGAGTCCCCTGTCCCGAACACCGGGGAGCTGTTTTTT.